The present entry profiles one TCR beta chain with its context. The sample comes from a study of identical twins. Each CDR3 protein is one row after TCRdb ran MiXCR on the 5' RACE reads. The table has about 700,000 distinct CDR3 sequences, 8.6% seen once. Germline V gene data show CDR1 as SQVTM and CDR2 as ANQGSEA. This CDR3 contains 14 residues. The J segment lost 0 bases and the V segment lost 5 bases, leaving 7 bases of the junction unmatched. This sample was also put to use in a study of yellow fever vaccine responses in identical twins.

The V gene is TRBV29-1, the J gene TRBJ2-7, with TRBD1 matching 7 bases. Input material: PBMCs. The sequence was collected from a woman younger than 30 in good health. The CDR3 region is CSVPSGQSSYEQYF. The CDR3 nucleotides read TGCAGCGTTCCATCGGGACAGAGCTCCTACGAGCAGTACTTC.